The clone carrying this T cell receptor (beta chain) was recorded once. V gave up 5 bases and J gave up 2 bases; unmatched junction bases: 9. The germline V gene encodes CDR1 MNHEY and CDR2 SMNVEV (reference sequence). The CDR3 totals 15 residues. This sample stems from a study of T cell responses to AZD1222 COVID-19 vaccine. Sequencing used immunoSEQ multiplex PCR; TCRdb keeps in-frame clones, though not all of them. The sample lists around 100,000 clones, around nine tenths seen once, with 15% to 20% in the top ten. This chain joins TRBV27 and TRBJ2-7; 7 positions match TRBD1. This clonotype originated in an adult in good health. The sample consisted of peripheral blood, taken on day 0 of AZD1222 vaccination. This chain's CDR3 is CASSPTGTVPYEQYF. The CDR3 nucleotides read TGTGCCAGCAGTCCCACCGGGACAGTGCCCTACGAGCAGTACTTC.